One sample yielded the 15 T cell receptor beta chains listed below, sequenced in a study of Graves' ophthalmopathy and Graves' hyperthyroidism. RNA transcripts provided the template for amplifying TCR beta CDR3 regions. RT-PCR with HTBI primers came first, then second-round multiplex PCR. TCRdb called the multiplex PCR reads again in MiXCR, with one record for every CDR3 protein. Among approximately 700,000 distinct CDR3 sequences, about two fifths were seen once, and the ten largest hold 3% to 4%. Source material: peripheral blood. These receptors were collected from an adult man with Graves' ophthalmopathy.

This clonotype was seen many times. The V call is TRBV5-1, the J call TRBJ1-4; possibly TRBD1 for D (5 bases). From germline, CDR1 is SGHRS and CDR2 YFSETQ. The CDR3 sequence is 14 residues long. With 8 bases removed from V and 8 bases from J, the gap between germline ends came to 19 bases. The CDR3 region has the DNA TGCGCCAGTAGCAAAGGGACGGCCTTGGAAAAACTGTTTTTT. Amino acids: CASSKGTALEKLFF.

This clonotype was detected many times. The V call is TRBV2, the J call TRBJ1-2; perhaps TRBD1 as D (6 bases). Germline loops: CDR1 SNHLY, CDR2 FYNNEI. This CDR3 region has 12 residues. With 8 bases removed from V and 8 bases from J, the gap between germline ends came to 15 bases. CDR3 amino acids: CASRRGSRGYTF. In DNA form, the CDR3 reads TGTGCCAGCCGCAGGGGATCTCGCGGCTACACCTTC.

This clonotype was observed a few times. The V call is TRBV6-5, the J call TRBJ1-5, with 7 bases matching TRBD1. The CDR3 covers 15 residues. Germline V gene data show CDR1 as MNHEY and CDR2 as SVGAGI. J lost 1 base, V lost 0 bases, and 0 bases had no gene match. The CDR3 spells CASSYSTGSNQPQHF. The CDR3 coding sequence is TGTGCCAGCAGTTACTCGACAGGGAGCAATCAGCCCCAGCATTTT.

The chain carries TRBV11-2 and TRBJ2-5; D possibly matches TRBD1 or TRBD2 (5 bases each). The CDR3 runs to 15 residues. Trimming stripped 1 base from V and 5 bases from J, with 14 bases between. Germline-derived CDR1 and CDR2 are SGHAT and FQNNGV. DNA for the CDR3: TGTGCCAGCAGCTTAGGAGGGGCACTCTGGGAGACCCAGTACTTC. Protein: CASSLGGALWETQYF.

The chain employs TRBV10-2 and TRBJ2-5, with D perhaps matching TRBD1 (6 bases). Trimming cost V 10 bases and J 5 bases, with 11 bases left between them. This CDR3 has 11 amino acids. CDR1 and CDR2 from the germline V gene are WSHSY and SAAADI. CDR3 coding DNA: TGCGCCACTATACAGGGTGAGACCCAGTACTTC. It is translated as CATIQGETQYF.

The J gene is TRBJ1-6, the V gene TRBV15; 8 positions match TRBD1. The CDR3 covers 16 residues. Germline V gene lookup returns CDR1 LNHNV and CDR2 YYDKDF (reference sequence). V shed 0 bases and J 5 bases; nucleotides not matched to a gene: 3. The CDR3 region is CATSRERTGNNSPLHF. CDR3 DNA sequence: TGTGCCACCAGCAGAGAACGGACAGGGAATAATTCACCCCTCCACTTT.

This chain connects TRBV7-2 to TRBJ1-6; possibly TRBD1 for D (6 bases). V lost 7 bases and J lost 5, with 18 bases in between. The V gene's germline CDR1 is SGHTA and CDR2 FQGNSA. This CDR3 region has 16 residues. CDR3 nucleotide sequence: TGTGCCAGCATCAAACTAGCGGGACATAATAATTCACCCCTCCACTTT. This translates into CASIKLAGHNNSPLHF.

There are many counts of this clonotype. V gene TRBV20-1 combines with J gene TRBJ2-2, with 8 bases identical to TRBD2. Losses at the gene ends were 0 bases for V and 4 bases for J; bases not matched to a gene: 4. Germline lookup yields CDR1 DFQATT and CDR2 SNEGSKA (reference sequence). The CDR3 runs to 15 residues. The CDR3 loop reads CSARDIAGSTGELFF. In DNA, the CDR3 is TGCAGTGCTAGAGATATAGCGGGGTCCACCGGGGAGCTGTTTTTT.

The chain links TRBV25-1 to TRBJ2-7, with unresolved D. CDR1 and CDR2 from the germline V gene are MGHDK and SYGVNS. V lost 7 bases, J lost 1 base, and 14 bases lay in between. CDR3 length: 14 amino acids. CDR3 sequence: CASNYSASSYEQYF. The DNA of the CDR3 is TGTGCCAGCAATTACTCGGCCAGTTCCTACGAGCAGTACTTC.

J is TRBJ1-6 and V is TRBV10-3; no firm D call. Germline CDR1 and CDR2: ENHRY and SYGVKD. The CDR3 has 14 residues. V lost 2 bases and J lost 0, with 2 bases in between. For the CDR3, the DNA is TGTGCCATCAGTGAGGGCTCCTATAATTCACCCCTCCACTTT. As protein: CAISEGSYNSPLHF.

This clonotype was counted many times. The chain carries TRBV5-8 and TRBJ1-4, with D possibly being TRBD1 (5 bases). V lost 0 bases and J 9 bases, leaving 9 bases between the germline ends. The CDR3 is made up of 13 amino acids. Germline loops: CDR1 SGHTS, CDR2 YDEGEE. The DNA of the CDR3 is TGTGCCAGCAGCTTGGAGACAGACAAAAAACTGTTTTTT. Translating gives CASSLETDKKLFF.

With respect to this clonotype: It may be a read error: a sequence one base away is much more abundant. The chain has TRBV5-1 and TRBJ2-7, with D possibly matching TRBD1 (6 bases). The CDR3 runs 12 residues. Germline-derived CDR1 and CDR2 are SGHRS and YFSETQ. Trimming removed 3 bases from V and 9 bases from J, with 13 bases in between. The CDR3 region is CASSYGQNGQYF. Here the CDR3 DNA reads TGCGCCAGCAGCTACGGACAGAACGGGCAGTACTTC.

The gene calls are TRBV6-6 and TRBJ1-4; 7 nucleotides match TRBD1. The CDR3 runs 16 residues. V shed 4 bases, J shed 2 bases, and the junction held 7 bases outside the gene matches. Germline V gene sequence: CDR1 MNHNY, CDR2 SVGAGI (reference sequence). The CDR3 protein is CASSSRWTGTNEKLFF. DNA for the CDR3: TGTGCCAGCAGTTCACGATGGACAGGCACTAATGAAAAACTGTTTTTT.

The rearrangement uses TRBV29-1 and TRBJ1-2, with D possibly being TRBD1 (5 bases). Germline V CDR1 and CDR2: SQVTM, ANQGSEA. V lost 2 bases and J lost 4, with 14 bases in between. This CDR3 spans 14 amino acids. The CDR3 spells CSVEREGRVYGYTF. CDR3 sequence (DNA): TGCAGCGTTGAACGGGAGGGCAGGGTCTATGGCTACACCTTC.

This clonotype was observed at least ten times. The J gene is TRBJ1-5, the V gene TRBV9, with D tentatively TRBD1 (6 bases). Trimming shortened V by 3 bases and J by 7 bases, and 11 bases separated the two germline ends. CDR3 length equals 13 residues. Germline values: CDR1 SGDLS, CDR2 YYNGEE. CDR3 residues: CASSATGIQPQHF. In DNA, the CDR3 is TGTGCCAGCAGCGCGACAGGAATACAGCCCCAGCATTTT.